These T cell receptor beta chains were read from a single sample in a study of lung T cells in sarcoidosis with Löfgren's syndrome. One entry per CDR3 protein, called by TCRdb with MiXCR from the reads. The data contain 60,000 to 65,000 distinct CDR3 sequences, 21% of them seen just once; the ten biggest clones take up 2% to 2.5%. The sequencing sample was made of CD4+ T cells from PBMCs. The receptors shown here come from a human donor with sarcoidosis (Löfgren's syndrome or another form), or a control subject (not recorded which). Each CDR3 is given with its conserved first and last residue. A D gene is named only where the DNA matches it firmly. Clone size is not always given. Where it is, it says once, few, many or a class for expanded clones.

V	length	J	D	size	DNA	CDR3
TRBV2	16	TRBJ2-3	TRBD2	few	TGTGCCAGCAAGTGGGAGCGGGGGCCCAACACAGATACGCAGTATTTT	CASKWERGPNTDTQYF
TRBV9	11	TRBJ2-3	.	.	TGTGCCAGCAGCGTGGAAGATACGCAGTATTTT	CASSVEDTQYF
TRBV18	15	TRBJ1-6	TRBD1	few	TGTGCCAGCTCACAAGACAGGGTTAACGGATCACCCCTCCACTTT	CASSQDRVNGSPLHF
TRBV6-1	16	TRBJ2-1	.	many	TGTGCCAGCAGTTCCCCTGGGGGGGGCCCGTACAATGAGCAGTTCTTC	CASSSPGGGPYNEQFF
TRBV7-2	14	TRBJ1-1	.	.	TGTGCCAGCAGCCCCGGGCCTTGGGCCACTGAAGCTTTCTTT	CASSPGPWATEAFF
TRBV12-5	18	TRBJ2-2	.	few	TGTGCTAGTGGTTTGGTCCTAGGTAGAGAATCGGGCACCGGGGAGCTGTTTTTT	CASGLVLGRESGTGELFF
TRBV28	15	TRBJ1-4	.	many	TGTGCCAGCTCCCTTATAGCCCAGGGGATCGGAAAACTGTTTTTT	CASSLIAQGIGKLFF
TRBV6-6	13	TRBJ2-7	.	once	TGTGCCAACAGTTGCGCCAGCTCCTACGAGCAGTACTTC	CANSCASSYEQYF
TRBV6-4	14	TRBJ2-2	TRBD2	.	TGTGCCAGCAGTCGGGACTACAACACCGGGGAGCTGCTTTTT	CASSRDYNTGELLF
TRBV6-1	19	TRBJ2-6	TRBD1	many	TGTGCCAGCACCAAAAGGGGTGGACAGGGGGCGTCTGGGGCCAACGTCCTGACTTTC	CASTKRGGQGASGANVLTF
TRBV29-1	14	TRBJ2-1	.	few	TGCAGCGTTGCCGGCAGCAAAACTTACAATGAGCAGTTCTTC	CSVAGSKTYNEQFF
TRBV11-3	14	TRBJ2-1	.	.	TGTGCCAGCACCCCTGGGCGGAATTACAATGAGCAGTTCTTC	CASTPGRNYNEQFF
TRBV4-1	14	TRBJ1-6	.	many	TGCGCCAGCAGCCCGGGACGGGATAATTCACCCCTCCACTTT	CASSPGRDNSPLHF
TRBV10-1	13	TRBJ2-1	.	.	TGCGCCAGCAGTGGGACTATAAGGAATGAGCAGTTCTTC	CASSGTIRNEQFF
TRBV27	14	TRBJ2-2	.	.	TGTGCTAGCAGTCGGCCGGGGGTCTCAGGGGAGCTGTTTTTT	CASSRPGVSGELFF
TRBV28	14	TRBJ1-5	.	many	TGTGCCACCCTCACCCCAGGGGCAGTACAGCCCCAGCATTTT	CATLTPGAVQPQHF
TRBV7-9	15	TRBJ2-7	TRBD2	many	TGTGCCAGCAGCTTAGATGGGAGGGCCCGTGACGAGCAGTACTTC	CASSLDGRARDEQYF
TRBV3-1	13	TRBJ1-2	.	.	TGTGCCAGCACCTCCGGGACACACTATGGCTACACCTTC	CASTSGTHYGYTF
TRBV15	15	TRBJ2-4	.	many	TGTGCCACCAGCAGAGACACCGTTACCAAAAACATTCAGTACTTC	CATSRDTVTKNIQYF
TRBV7-6	13	TRBJ2-5	TRBD1	many	TGTGCCAGCAGCCCGACAGGGCAAGAGACCCAGTACTTC	CASSPTGQETQYF
TRBV28	12	TRBJ1-1	.	many	TGTGCCAGCAGTAACCCAAACACTGAAGCTTTCTTT	CASSNPNTEAFF
TRBV19	12	TRBJ1-2	.	.	TGTGCCAGTAGGGACGCCCCTTATGGCTACACCTTC	CASRDAPYGYTF
TRBV3-1	15	TRBJ1-2	.	few	TGTGCCAGCAGCCAAGACAGGGGCCGTGGCTATGGCTACACCTTC	CASSQDRGRGYGYTF
TRBV19	14	TRBJ2-7	TRBD1	.	TGTGCCTGTAGTTGGGACAGGGGAGGCTACGAGCAGTACTTC	CACSWDRGGYEQYF
TRBV2	17	TRBJ1-5	.	.	TGTGCCGGCAGCCGCCTTGGACAGAAATATAGCAATCAGCCCCAGCATTTT	CAGSRLGQKYSNQPQHF
TRBV15	19	TRBJ2-3	.	many	TGTGCCACCAGCAGAGGCCCCCCTTTGGGAGCGACTAGCACAGATACGCAGTATTTT	CATSRGPPLGATSTDTQYF
TRBV4-1	13	TRBJ1-6	.	.	TGCGCCAGCAGGGACCCCAAAGATTCACCCCTCCACTTT	CASRDPKDSPLHF
TRBV18	15	TRBJ2-1	.	few	TGTGCCAGCTCACCGCCTGGGGTCTCCTACAATGAGCAGTTCTTC	CASSPPGVSYNEQFF
TRBV24-1	16	TRBJ1-4	TRBD1	.	TGTGCCACCAGTGGCGGGACAGGGGGTTGGAATGAAAAACTTTTTTTT	CATSGGTGGWNEKLFF
TRBV27	13	TRBJ1-2	.	many	TGTGCCAGCAGGGTTCGGGGGGTAGGAGGCTACACCTTC	CASRVRGVGGYTF
TRBV18	15	TRBJ1-1	TRBD1	few	TGTGCCAGCTCACGAGGGACAGGCGGTAACACTGAAGCTTTCTTT	CASSRGTGGNTEAFF
TRBV6-1	13	TRBJ1-1	.	many	TGTGCCAGCAGTCCCCCGGGGGGCACTGAAGCTTTCTTT	CASSPPGGTEAFF
TRBV12-3/TRBV12-4	13	TRBJ1-5	.	few	TGTGCCAGCAGCCCTACAGAAAATCAGCCCCAGCATTTT	CASSPTENQPQHF
TRBV28	12	TRBJ1-5	.	many	TGTGCCAGCAGTTTATGGGGACAGCCCCAGCATTTT	CASSLWGQPQHF
TRBV12-3/TRBV12-4	20	TRBJ2-1	TRBD1	.	TGTGCCAGCAGTCGTCCCCGCCAGGGGGCCAAACAGAGTGGGTTGCATGAGCAGTTCTTC	CASSRPRQGAKQSGLHEQFF
TRBV28	15	TRBJ1-2	.	many	TGTGCCAGCAGTTTGGAGGGGGTTGGAACGCGTGGCTACACCTTC	CASSLEGVGTRGYTF
TRBV7-9	14	TRBJ2-4	.	many	TGTGCCAGCAGCTTAAGGGCAGGAGGGAACATTCAGTACTTC	CASSLRAGGNIQYF
TRBV12-3/TRBV12-4	12	TRBJ2-7	.	few	TGTGCCAGCAGTTTAAACCGGGACGAGCAGTACTTC	CASSLNRDEQYF
TRBV6-4	14	TRBJ1-1	.	many	TGTGCCAGCAAATTCGGGGGACCGAACACTGAAGCTTTCTTT	CASKFGGPNTEAFF
TRBV18	14	TRBJ1-6	TRBD1	.	TGTACCAGCTCACCACCGGGACAGTTTATGGCCCTCCACTTT	CTSSPPGQFMALHF
TRBV20-1	14	TRBJ2-5	.	many	TGCAGTGCCCCACGGGGTAGCTCAGAAGAGACCCAGTACTTC	CSAPRGSSEETQYF
TRBV29-1	10	TRBJ1-1	.	.	TGCAGCGTTGTTCAATCTGAAGCTTTCTTT	CSVVQSEAFF
TRBV3-1	14	TRBJ2-1	.	.	TGTGCCAGCAGTCCAAAGCAGTTCGGGAATGAGCAGTTCTTC	CASSPKQFGNEQFF
TRBV12-3/TRBV12-4	16	TRBJ1-2	TRBD1	few	TGTGCCAGCAGTTTTAATTGGGACAGGGTAATCCAAGGCTACACCTTC	CASSFNWDRVIQGYTF
TRBV7-2	14	TRBJ1-5	.	few	TGTGCCAGCAGCTTAGAACGGCTAGGCCAGCCCCAGCATTTT	CASSLERLGQPQHF